This TCR beta chain was recorded in a study of blood T cell repertoires in COVID-19. Study-level background: The United States, Italy and Spain supplied acute and convalescent COVID-19 samples. From T cells, B-cell-depleted T cells, or PBMCs came the material, which was cDNA or gDNA.

This table comes from immunoSEQ multiplex PCR, and its TCRdb copy is limited to in-frame clones, with some not included. The table records around 46,000 clones, roughly 84% of them present only once. The germline V and J ends were trimmed by 5 bases and 2 bases, with 17 bases remaining between them. Germline-derived CDR1 and CDR2 are SGHRS and YFSETQ. The CDR3 spans 15 residues. The sequenced sample was peripheral blood. The origin of this receptor is a man between 65 and 85 years old with acute or convalescent COVID-19. This chain joins TRBV5-1 and TRBJ2-7; a possible D gene is TRBD2 (6 bases). The CDR3 DNA sequence: TGCGCCAGCAGTTCCTCGGGACTGCAGACCTACGAGCAGTACTTC. It codes for CASSSSGLQTYEQYF.